The 2 T cell receptor beta chains presented below share a single source sample, sequenced in a study of blood T cell repertoires in COVID-19. Some clones are missing from TCRdb's copy, which holds only in-frame ones; the method was immunoSEQ multiplex PCR. The data show 89,000 or so clones, roughly nine tenths seen once. Sequenced input: peripheral blood. The origin of the receptors is a man aged 50 to 60 with COVID-19, enrolled during active disease.

V gene TRBV19 combines with J gene TRBJ1-4; no clear D. The CDR3 extends over 14 amino acids. Germline CDR1 is LNHDA and CDR2 is SQIVND (reference sequence). Trimming pared 1 base from V and 4 bases from J, leaving 7 bases between. The CDR3 DNA reads as TGTGCCAGTAGTATAGGACGGAGTAATGAAAAACTGTTTTTT. Amino acid sequence: CASSIGRSNEKLFF.

This chain connects TRBV2 to TRBJ2-1, with 8 bases identical to TRBD1. CDR1 is SNHLY and CDR2 is FYNNEI in the germline V gene. CDR3 size: 15 residues. The V and J ends lost 6 bases and 8 bases, in that order; junction bases with no gene match: 12. CDR3: CASRRRQGIRDEQFF. Here the CDR3 DNA reads TGTGCCAGCAGACGGAGACAGGGGATAAGGGATGAGCAGTTCTTC.